The 27 T cell receptor beta chains below were found in one sample sequenced in a study of metastatic and nonmetastatic thyroid tumors. TCRdb called clones again from the PCR reads with MiXCR. The data hold approximately 25,000 clones, with 20% to 25% observed a single time. No patient had received any treatment before thyroid surgery. Sequencing was done on a sample of blood. The receptor source for this set is a male donor with papillary thyroid cancer or a benign thyroid nodule (not recorded which). Some clones in this sample may be carry-over from other donors' samples.

The rearrangement joins TRBV7-3 to TRBJ2-1; D not certain. This CDR3 region has 16 residues. Germline CDR1 and CDR2: SGHTA and FQGTGA. Trimming removed 5 bases at V and 10 bases at J, with 24 bases between. The CDR3 is CASSHLSVPRSVEQFF. The CDR3, as DNA: TGTGCCAGCAGCCACCTAAGCGTTCCCCGCTCCGTCGAGCAGTTCTTC.

At least ten counts were recorded for this clone. The V and J genes are TRBV6-2 or TRBV6-3 and TRBJ2-2; a weak D match, TRBD2 (5 bases). With 4 bases removed from V and 5 bases from J, the gap between germline ends came to 8 bases. CDR1 and CDR2 (germline): MNHEY, SVGEGT. This CDR3 is built from 13 residues. CDR3 nucleotides: TGTGCCAGCAGTTCTAGCTATACCGGGGAGCTGTTTTTT. The encoded protein is CASSSSYTGELFF.

Many counts were recorded for this clone. Since the CDR3 does not end with the conserved phenylalanine or tryptophan, this likely comes from a read error. Because the CDR3's place on the DNA is in doubt, the DNA is left out and the CDR3 is given as listed by TCRdb. The chain recombines TRBV7-8 with TRBJ2-7; the DNA was not compared with TRBD2, the D call given in the table. Germline V gives CDR1 SGHVS, CDR2 FQNEAQ. The CDR3 adds up to 10 amino acids, both ends counted. CDR3 protein: CASSLREVAG.

There are many counts of this clone. V usage is TRBV20-1 and J usage is TRBJ2-2, with no clear D. The CDR3 loop spans 13 amino acids. Germline CDR1 and CDR2: DFQATT and SNEGSKA (reference sequence). Deletions cut 0 bases from V and 6 bases from J, with 8 bases between. The chain's CDR3 is CSARDFIAGELFF. Here the CDR3 DNA reads TGCAGTGCTAGAGATTTTATAGCCGGGGAGCTGTTTTTT.

This clone was recorded many times. The rearrangement links TRBV28 to TRBJ2-2; D gene ambiguous. The germline CDR1 and CDR2 sequences are MDHEN and SYDVKM. Deletions cut 3 bases from V and 6 bases from J, with 5 bases between. This CDR3 is built from 12 residues. The CDR3 reads CASSLGPGELFF. The CDR3, as DNA: TGTGCCAGCAGTTTGGGTCCCGGGGAGCTGTTTTTT. Drawing the rest from reference TRBV28 and TRBJ2-2, the complete variable domain is DVKVTQSSRYLVKRTGEKVFLECVQDMDHENMFWYRQDPGLGLRLIYFSYDVKMKEKGDIPEGYSVSREKKERFSLILESASTNQTSMYLCASSLGPGELFFGEGSRLTVL.

This clone has at least ten counts. This CDR3 is also generated by other DNA sequences in the sample. The chain links TRBV11-3 to TRBJ1-1, with D unclear. CDR1 SGHNT and CDR2 YENEEA come from the germline V gene. The CDR3 is 15 residues long. V was shortened by 1 base and J by 10 bases, with 19 bases between the two germline ends. The chain's CDR3 is CASSLGNSPRQLAFF. CDR3 bases: TGTGCCAGCAGCTTAGGCAACAGCCCTCGTCAGCTAGCTTTCTTT.

This clone is categorized as medium-sized. The chain has TRBV4-1 and TRBJ2-3; D remains ambiguous. The CDR3 length is 16 residues. Trimming shortened V by 1 base and J by 0 bases, and 11 bases separated the two germline ends. Per the germline V gene, CDR1 is MGHRA and CDR2 is YSYEKL. This CDR3 reads CASSQAWETSTDTQYF. The CDR3 coding sequence is TGCGCCAGCAGCCAAGCGTGGGAAACTAGCACAGATACGCAGTATTTT.

The chain combines TRBV30 with TRBJ2-1; D remains ambiguous. The CDR3 consists of 14 residues. CDR1 is GTSNPN, CDR2 SVGIG, per germline (reference sequence). The V and J ends lost 1 base and 4 bases respectively, with 11 bases between them. CDR3 in amino acids: CAWSGWRVYNEQFF. CDR3 nucleotides: TGTGCCTGGAGTGGGTGGCGCGTATACAATGAGCAGTTCTTC.

The table lists this clone with many counts. The CDR3 loop reads CASSDPDRAQGYTF. The CDR3 DNA sequence: TGTGCCAGCAGTGACCCCGACCGGGCGCAGGGCTACACCTTC. The V and J genes are TRBV6-1 and TRBJ1-2; no definite D call. The germline V and J ends were trimmed by 3 bases and 8 bases, with 16 bases remaining between them. CDR3 size: 14 residues. Per the germline V gene, CDR1 is MNHNS and CDR2 is SASEGT.

A word on this clone: The germline gene is not matched at one end of the junction; a read error may be the cause. V usage is TRBV5-1 and J usage is TRBJ2-7; D uncertain. Germline V CDR1 and CDR2: SGHRS, YFSETQ. CDR3 length equals 14 residues. CDR3 loop: CASSLAKGSYEQHF. The DNA of the CDR3 is TGCGCCAGCAGCTTGGCAAAGGGTTCCTACGAGCAGCACTTC. The full variable domain, completed using reference TRBV5-1 and TRBJ2-7, is KAGVTQTPRYLIKTRGQQVTLSCSPISGHRSVSWYQQTPGQGLQFLFEYFSETQRNKGNFPGRFSGRQFSNSRSEMNVSTLELGDSALYLCASSLAKGSYEQHFGPGTRLTVT.

At least ten counts were recorded for this clone. The rearrangement links TRBV28 to TRBJ1-2, with D tentatively TRBD1 (5 bases). Germline CDR1 MDHEN, CDR2 SYDVKM. The CDR3 totals 14 residues. V lost 4 bases to trimming and J lost 2 bases, with 11 bases between them. Here the CDR3 reads CASSWIGANYGYTF. As DNA, the CDR3 is TGTGCCAGCAGTTGGATTGGGGCAAACTATGGCTACACCTTC.

In this sample, this clone turned up many times. The chain couples TRBV14 to TRBJ1-2, with unresolved D. The CDR3 is 14 residues long. The V end was cut by 4 bases, the J end by 5 bases, with 14 bases between. Germline loops: CDR1 SGHDN, CDR2 FVKESK. The CDR3 DNA reads as TGTGCCAGCAGCCTAGGTGCGGGCACTTATGGCTACACCTTC. This translates into CASSLGAGTYGYTF. Combining the CDR3 with reference TRBV14 and TRBJ1-2 gives the whole variable domain EAGVTQFPSHSVIEKGQTVTLRCDPISGHDNLYWYRRVMGKEIKFLLHFVKESKQDESGMPNNRFLAERTGGTYSTLKVQPAELEDSGVYFCASSLGAGTYGYTFGSGTRLTVV.

This clone was seen many times. The chain employs TRBV6-5 and TRBJ2-3; D ambiguous. There are 14 residues in the CDR3. Trimming stripped 2 bases from V and 5 bases from J, with 11 bases between. Germline loops: CDR1 MNHEY, CDR2 SVGAGI. CDR3 residues: CASSYGSQVDTQYF. CDR3 nucleotide sequence: TGTGCCAGCAGTTACGGATCCCAGGTAGATACGCAGTATTTT.

The chain is built from TRBV20-1 and TRBJ1-2; 7 positions match TRBD1. Looked up from germline, CDR1 is DFQATT and CDR2 is SNEGSKA (reference sequence). The ends lost 0 bases at V and 5 bases at J; junction bases unmatched: 15. The CDR3 sequence is 17 residues long. The CDR3 coding sequence is TGCAGTGCTAGAGATGCCTACGCGACAGGGTTGTTATATGGCTACACCTTC. It is translated as CSARDAYATGLLYGYTF.

For this clone: This CDR3 is missing its conserved last phenylalanine or tryptophan, likely due to a read error. The chain employs TRBV12-3 or TRBV12-4 and TRBJ2-3; D may be TRBD2 (6 bases). This CDR3 spans 15 amino acids. Trimming pared 6 bases from V and 3 bases from J, leaving 16 bases between. The CDR3 region has the DNA TGTGCCAGCAGCGTCTCCGGGGGAGAAACAGATACGCAGTATTTG. Its protein product is CASSVSGGETDTQYL.

This clone has at least ten counts. CDR3 residues: CASSDPQGPNTIYF. The CDR3 DNA is TGTGCCAGCAGTGACCCCCAGGGCCCAAACACCATATATTTT. This chain connects TRBV2 to TRBJ1-3; maybe TRBD1 (5 bases). V was cut by 3 bases and J by 6 bases, with 12 bases left in between. This CDR3 is built from 14 residues. Germline assignment: CDR1 SNHLY and CDR2 FYNNEI.

This clone was picked up many times. The chain carries TRBV4-1 and TRBJ1-5; D is unclear. Germline CDR1 is MGHRA and CDR2 is YSYEKL. V dropped 1 base and J dropped 1 base, with 14 bases sitting between them. This CDR3 is 17 amino acids long. CDR3: CASSQGGPPASNQPQHF. DNA of the CDR3: TGCGCCAGCAGCCAAGGCGGCCCTCCAGCCAGCAATCAGCCCCAGCATTTT.

The chain recombines TRBV11-1 with TRBJ2-6, with D possibly called TRBD1 or TRBD2 (5 bases each). Germline values: CDR1 SGHAT, CDR2 FQDESV (reference sequence). The ends were cut back, 5 bases at V and 4 bases at J, with 21 bases in the middle. There are 18 residues in the CDR3. The CDR3 spells CASSSRVWGPEGANVLTF. As DNA, the CDR3 is TGTGCCAGCAGCAGTAGGGTCTGGGGACCGGAAGGGGCCAACGTCCTGACTTTC.

V and J are TRBV5-1 and TRBJ2-3, with 8 bases lining up with TRBD1. There are 15 residues in the CDR3. The V gene's germline CDR1 is SGHRS and CDR2 YFSETQ. CDR3: CARSVTGGATDTQYF. CDR3 in DNA: TGCGCGCGCAGCGTCACAGGGGGAGCCACAGATACGCAGTATTTT.

The table lists this clone with many counts. This sequence joins TRBV5-1 and TRBJ1-6, with D uncertain. Germline loops: CDR1 SGHRS, CDR2 YFSETQ. V was shortened by 4 bases and J by 10 bases, with 12 bases between the two germline ends. The CDR3 spans 13 residues. Here the CDR3 DNA reads TGCGCCAGCAGCGTCGGCCTTAACTCACCCCTCCACTTT. Protein sequence: CASSVGLNSPLHF.

This clone was counted at least ten times. The sample carries other DNA sequences with the same CDR3. The J gene is TRBJ2-3, the V gene TRBV20-1; tentative D call: TRBD2 (6 bases). The CDR3 extends over 12 amino acids. V gave up 0 bases and J gave up 5 bases, with 6 bases separating them. Germline V lookup: CDR1 DFQATT, CDR2 SNEGSKA (reference sequence). CDR3 in amino acids: CSAREGGDTQYF. The DNA of the CDR3 is TGCAGTGCTAGAGAGGGGGGAGATACGCAGTATTTT.

This clone was picked up many times. A much larger clone is a single base away; this may be a read error. V usage is TRBV30 and J usage is TRBJ1-6; D is unresolved. The V end was cut by 4 bases, the J end by 4 bases, with 8 bases between. The CDR3 sequence is 13 residues long. In germline, CDR1 is GTSNPN, CDR2 SVGIG (reference sequence). CDR3 region: CAWNEFYNSPLHF. CDR3 DNA sequence: TGTGCCTGGAACGAGTTTTATAATTCACCCCTCCACTTT.

This chain uses TRBV18 with TRBJ2-7, with 13 bases lining up with TRBD2. Germline CDR1 KGHSH, CDR2 LQKENI. With V trimmed by 3 bases and J by 2 bases, 7 bases remained unmatched. The CDR3 spans 17 residues. The CDR3 here is CASSPPGTSGITYEQYF. DNA for the CDR3: TGTGCCAGCTCACCGCCCGGGACTAGCGGGATCACCTACGAGCAGTACTTC.

The J gene is TRBJ2-3, the V gene TRBV7-8, with TRBD1 matching over 7 bases. The CDR3 sequence is 16 residues long. Germline lookup yields CDR1 SGHVS and CDR2 FQNEAQ. The V gene end was trimmed by 1 base and the J gene end by 4 bases; junction bases not matched to a gene: 8. The CDR3 DNA sequence: TGTGCCAGCAGCTTAGATAAACAGGGGATTTCAGATACGCAGTATTTT. Protein product: CASSLDKQGISDTQYF.

This clone has just a few counts. The same CDR3 is also encoded by other DNA sequences in this sample. This chain connects TRBV10-1 to TRBJ2-7; possibly TRBD2 for D (5 bases). The CDR3 runs 16 residues. V dropped 3 bases and J dropped 4 bases, with 19 bases sitting between them. Germline V CDR1 and CDR2: WNHNN, SYGVQD (reference sequence). The CDR3 loop reads CASSEGPLAGAYEQYF. For the CDR3, the DNA is TGCGCCAGCAGTGAAGGTCCCCTAGCTGGAGCTTACGAGCAGTACTTC.

This clone was seen repeatedly, ten times or more. The chain carries TRBV7-9 and TRBJ1-1; D is ambiguous. The CDR3 has 11 residues. In germline, CDR1 is SEHNR, CDR2 FQNEAQ (reference sequence). The V and J ends lost 5 bases and 7 bases respectively, with 8 bases between them. CDR3 in amino acids: CASSRLFEAFF. CDR3 nucleotide sequence: TGTGCCAGCAGCCGCCTCTTTGAAGCTTTCTTT.

This clone was seen many times. The rearrangement uses TRBV9 and TRBJ2-5, with D perhaps given as TRBD1 or TRBD2 (5 bases each). Trimming stripped 0 bases from V and 5 bases from J, with 11 bases between. Germline lookup yields CDR1 SGDLS and CDR2 YYNGEE. This CDR3 contains 14 residues. CDR3 loop: CASSVAGAGETQYF. DNA for the CDR3: TGTGCCAGCAGCGTAGCCGGGGCCGGGGAGACCCAGTACTTC.